The 24 T cell receptor beta chains listed next were all sequenced from one sample in a study of beta chain features in type 1 diabetes. Their target antigens are unknown. Findings of the study overall: Among all four CD4+ subsets, Type 1 diabetes patients had TCRB CDR3s that were moderately but significantly shorter.

Every isolated RNA sample was fully reverse transcribed, so sequencing captured expressed TCRB transcripts. Only in-frame clones appear in the TCRdb table, and some are missing; sequencing was by immunoSEQ multiplex PCR. The table lists 300,000 to 350,000 clones, approximately 12% of them singletons. The sample comprised naive CD4+ T cells from blood. Receptor source: a woman aged 18 to 35 with type 1 diabetes.

This chain uses TRBV5-8 with TRBJ2-1; D remains unclear. The V end was cut by 4 bases, the J end by 0 bases, with 11 bases between. The CDR3 contains 15 residues. Germline V gene lookup returns CDR1 SGHTS and CDR2 YDEGEE. The CDR3 sequence: CASSEAPSSYNEQFF. CDR3 DNA sequence: TGTGCCAGCAGCGAGGCGCCGAGCTCCTACAATGAGCAGTTCTTC.

This chain links TRBV7-3 with TRBJ2-7; 9 bases are a match to TRBD1. Germline CDR1 and CDR2: SGHTA and FQGTGA. CDR3 length: 14 amino acids. The junction had 5 bases not matched to a gene; V was cut back by 2 bases and J by 6 bases. CDR3 sequence (DNA): TGTGCCAGCAGCTTAGCACAGGGGGCATCCGAGCAGTACTTC. Translated, it gives CASSLAQGASEQYF.

This clone has only a few counts. V and J are TRBV27 and TRBJ1-2; 10 bases are a match to TRBD1. The CDR3 totals 13 residues. Germline V gives CDR1 MNHEY, CDR2 SMNVEV (reference sequence). V lost 6 bases and J lost 8; bases outside the gene matches: 6. The CDR3 region is CASSTDRGPGYTF. DNA of the CDR3: TGTGCCAGCAGCACCGACAGGGGGCCAGGCTACACCTTC.

The chain couples TRBV6-5 to TRBJ1-1; no definite D call. The V gene lost 2 bases and the J gene lost 1 base, with 8 bases spanning the gap. Per germline, CDR1 MNHEY and CDR2 SVGAGI. The CDR3 runs to 14 residues. CDR3 in amino acids: CASSYLRENTEAFF. DNA of the CDR3: TGTGCCAGCAGTTACCTTCGGGAGAACACTGAAGCTTTCTTT.

This clone was seen more than once but under ten times. The J gene is TRBJ1-1, the V gene TRBV27; 7 positions agree with TRBD1. This CDR3 has 14 residues. Looked up from germline, CDR1 is MNHEY and CDR2 is SMNVEV (reference sequence). Unmatched junction bases numbered 4, after V lost 5 bases and J lost 1 base. The CDR3 region has the DNA TGTGCCAGCAGTAAACAGGGGTCGAACACTGAAGCTTTCTTT. Protein product: CASSKQGSNTEAFF.

The V and J genes are TRBV7-9 and TRBJ1-2, with D uncertain. V shed 5 bases and J shed 2 bases, with 12 bases lying between them. The CDR3 is 14 amino acids. From germline, CDR1 is SEHNR and CDR2 FQNEAQ (reference sequence). The CDR3 DNA sequence: TGTGCCAGCAGCATAACGGGAGGAAACTATGGCTACACCTTC. As protein: CASSITGGNYGYTF.

This chain uses TRBV12-5 with TRBJ2-4; D is perhaps TRBD1 (5 bases). Germline CDR1 is LGHNT and CDR2 is FRNRAP. V gave up 5 bases and J gave up 0 bases, with 14 bases separating them. The CDR3 sequence is 16 residues long. DNA for the CDR3: TGTGCTAGTGGTCAAGACGACAGAATAGCCAAAAACATTCAGTACTTC. Translated, it gives CASGQDDRIAKNIQYF.

V and J are TRBV7-9 and TRBJ2-1; 9 nucleotides line up with TRBD2. Germline loops: CDR1 SEHNR, CDR2 FQNEAQ (reference sequence). With V trimmed by 7 bases and J by 8 bases, 12 bases remained unmatched. This CDR3 comprises 15 residues. The CDR3 DNA sequence: TGTGCCAGCACCCGATTAGCGGGAGCCGGGGATGAGCAGTTCTTC. This translates into CASTRLAGAGDEQFF.

The chain carries TRBV11-2 and TRBJ1-5, with 8 positions matching TRBD1. This CDR3 comprises 14 residues. J gave up 2 bases and V 3 bases, and 0 bases lay outside the gene matches. CDR1 and CDR2 (germline): SGHAT, FQNNGV. CDR3 nucleotide sequence: TGTGCCAGCAGCTTGGGACAGGGCAATCAGCCCCAGCATTTT. Its translation: CASSLGQGNQPQHF. The whole variable domain, filled in from reference TRBV11-2 and TRBJ1-5, reads EAGVAQSPRYKIIEKRQSVAFWCNPISGHATLYWYQQILGQGPKLLIQFQNNGVVDDSQLPKDRFSAERLKGVDSTLKIQPAKLEDSAVYLCASSLGQGNQPQHFGDGTRLSIL.

The rearrangement links TRBV28 to TRBJ2-7; 7 bases line up with TRBD1. The CDR3 runs to 16 residues. Trimming removed 2 bases from V and 1 base from J; junction bases left unmatched: 8. The germline CDR1 and CDR2 sequences are MDHEN and SYDVKM. The CDR3 loop reads CASSLNRDRNSYEQYF. As DNA, the CDR3 is TGTGCCAGCAGTTTAAACCGGGACAGAAATTCCTACGAGCAGTACTTC.

The table lists this clone with a few counts. The chain couples TRBV28 to TRBJ2-1; TRBD1 aligns across 9 bases. Germline V gene sequence: CDR1 MDHEN, CDR2 SYDVKM. V lost 7 bases, J lost 6 bases, and 13 bases stayed unmatched. CDR3 length: 16 residues. For the CDR3, the DNA is TGTGCCAGCATCCCCCTCCCGGGACAGGGCGGCAATGAGCAGTTCTTC. Amino acids: CASIPLPGQGGNEQFF.

The table lists this clone with a few counts. The gene calls are TRBV29-1 and TRBJ2-1, with TRBD2 matching 7 bases. Trimming cost V 4 bases and J 8 bases; bases outside gene matches: 11. Germline V CDR1 and CDR2: SQVTM, ANQGSEA. This CDR3 is built from 14 residues. Written as DNA, the CDR3 is TGCAGCGTTGTTGGGGGAGTGGGGGGGTATGAGCAGTTCTTC. Translated, it gives CSVVGGVGGYEQFF.

The V gene is TRBV2, the J gene TRBJ2-5; 11 nucleotides line up with TRBD2. Germline V lookup: CDR1 SNHLY, CDR2 FYNNEI. CDR3 length: 15 amino acids. V trimming: 6 bases; J trimming: 0 bases; junction bases outside the gene matches: 3. As DNA, the CDR3 is TGTGCCAGCAGCCGGACTAGCGGGTACCAAGAGACCCAGTACTTC. Translated: CASSRTSGYQETQYF.

This clone occurred a few times. The chain couples TRBV10-2 to TRBJ2-7; 7 bases map to TRBD2. This CDR3 comprises 14 residues. The ends lost 6 bases at V and 3 bases at J; junction bases unmatched: 8. Germline values: CDR1 WSHSY, CDR2 SAAADI. For the CDR3, the DNA is TGCGCCAGCAGCCAAGGAGGGGACTACTACGAGCAGTACGTC. Its protein is CASSQGGDYYEQYV.

This clone was seen a few times. V usage is TRBV18 and J usage is TRBJ2-1; TRBD2 aligns across 7 bases. The germline CDR1 and CDR2 sequences are KGHSH and LQKENI. This CDR3 has 17 residues. The J segment lost 6 bases and the V segment lost 2 bases, leaving 13 bases of the junction unmatched. CDR3 DNA sequence: TGTGCCAGCTCACCAGCCGGACGGGCGGGAGATCGCAATGAGCAGTTCTTC. Protein sequence: CASSPAGRAGDRNEQFF.

V usage is TRBV5-1 and J usage is TRBJ2-3; D is unresolved. This CDR3 contains 16 residues. The V gene's germline CDR1 is SGHRS and CDR2 YFSETQ. V dropped 0 bases and J dropped 0 bases, with 11 bases sitting between them. The CDR3 region is CASSLAGGISTDTQYF. CDR3 sequence (DNA): TGCGCCAGCAGCTTGGCGGGTGGCATTAGCACAGATACGCAGTATTTT.

The rearrangement links TRBV7-9 to TRBJ1-4; D gene unclear. The V end was cut by 1 base, the J end by 8 bases, with 11 bases between. The germline V gene encodes CDR1 SEHNR and CDR2 FQNEAQ (reference sequence). The CDR3 loop spans 14 amino acids. CDR3 sequence reads: CASSLVGDREKLFF. The CDR3 coding sequence is TGTGCCAGCAGCTTAGTCGGGGATCGGGAAAAACTGTTTTTT.

The chain recombines TRBV4-3 with TRBJ2-2, with D unclear. V dropped 4 bases and J dropped 6 bases, with 12 bases sitting between them. The CDR3 runs to 14 residues. Germline V gene sequence: CDR1 LGHNA, CDR2 YSLEER. CDR3 amino acids: CASSPSGQSGELFF. The CDR3 coding sequence is TGCGCCAGCAGCCCGTCAGGCCAATCCGGGGAGCTGTTTTTT.

This chain connects TRBV19 to TRBJ2-6, with 9 bases matching TRBD1. The CDR3 sequence is 16 residues long. J gave up 2 bases and V 5 bases, and 4 bases lay outside the gene matches. Looked up from germline, CDR1 is LNHDA and CDR2 is SQIVND (reference sequence). The CDR3 DNA follows: TGTGCCAGTAGTCCCGGGACAGGGACTGGGGCCAACGTCCTGACTTTC. The encoded protein is CASSPGTGTGANVLTF.

CDR3 protein: CASGDASSGANVLTF. CDR3 DNA: TGTGCCAGCGGAGACGCCAGCTCTGGGGCCAACGTCCTGACTTTC. The chain links TRBV27 to TRBJ2-6, with D uncertain. Between the trimmed V and J ends, which lost 8 bases and 0 bases, there was a span of 11 bases. Germline V lookup: CDR1 MNHEY, CDR2 SMNVEV (reference sequence). This CDR3 is built from 15 residues.

The chain joins TRBV18 to TRBJ2-1; 10 positions match TRBD2. The germline V gene encodes CDR1 KGHSH and CDR2 LQKENI. The CDR3 spans 15 residues. With 3 bases clipped from V and 6 bases from J, the junction kept 5 bases outside the gene matches. CDR3 region: CASSPRTSGANEQFF. DNA for the CDR3: TGTGCCAGCTCACCTCGGACTAGCGGAGCCAATGAGCAGTTCTTC.

This clone has a handful of counts. This chain links TRBV7-9 with TRBJ2-3, with 8 bases fitting TRBD1. V gave up 5 bases and J gave up 0 bases; unmatched junction bases: 7. CDR1 is SEHNR, CDR2 FQNEAQ, per germline (reference sequence). The CDR3 has 16 residues. The CDR3 DNA is TGTGCCAGCAGCCCCTACGGACAGGGCAGCACAGATACGCAGTATTTT. This gives the protein CASSPYGQGSTDTQYF.

This clone was recorded a few times. The identical CDR3 is also encoded by other nucleotide sequences in the sample. The J gene is TRBJ1-1, the V gene TRBV18; 7 nucleotides align to TRBD1. Unmatched junction bases numbered 3, after V lost 0 bases and J lost 2 bases. The CDR3 contains 15 residues. Germline-derived CDR1 and CDR2 are KGHSH and LQKENI. CDR3 sequence (DNA): TGTGCCAGCTCACCACCGGCAGGGGGAAACACTGAAGCTTTCTTT. The encoded protein is CASSPPAGGNTEAFF.

This clone was observed a handful of times. The chain combines TRBV6-5 with TRBJ2-7; D may be TRBD2 (6 bases). This CDR3 is built from 11 residues. The germline gives CDR1 MNHEY, CDR2 SVGAGI. Trimming took off 10 bases at V and 5 bases at J, with 12 bases between the two ends. CDR3 in DNA: TGTGCCACGCGACGGGGGAACGAGCAGTACTTC. Residues: CATRRGNEQYF.